One sample yielded the 9 T cell receptor beta chains listed below, sequenced in a study of CD8 T cells in Susac syndrome. When the RNA was reverse transcribed, random hexamers were used with an input of about 0.5 to 1 ug. TCRdb used MiXCR to reprocess the immunoSEQ multiplex PCR reads, holding one entry per CDR3 protein. This table has about 180,000 distinct CDR3 sequences, roughly 92% appearing once. The sequencing input was CD4+ T cells from PBMCs. These receptors all stem from a human donor with multiple sclerosis.

The chain uses TRBV6-5 and TRBJ2-7; TRBD1 is a possible D gene (6 bases). Germline V gene sequence: CDR1 MNHEY, CDR2 SVGAGI. Trimming took off 2 bases at V and 4 bases at J, with 9 bases between the two ends. The CDR3 length is 13 residues. CDR3 sequence: CASSYRGKYEQYF. The CDR3, as DNA: TGTGCCAGCAGTTACAGGGGGAAGTACGAGCAGTACTTC.

This clonotype appeared a few times. The rearrangement joins TRBV25-1 to TRBJ1-5; the D gene is possibly TRBD1 (5 bases). The CDR3 has 13 amino acids. Trimming took off 3 bases at V and 6 bases at J, with 9 bases between the two ends. Germline assignment: CDR1 MGHDK and CDR2 SYGVNS. The CDR3 DNA reads as TGTGCCAGCAGTGACAGGGAAGGTCAGCCCCAGCATTTT. Translated: CASSDREGQPQHF.

In this sample, this clonotype turned up a few times. The CDR3 protein is CASSLAGELAFF. In DNA, the CDR3 is TGCGCCAGCAGCTTGGCAGGGGAGTTAGCTTTCTTT. V is TRBV5-1 and J is TRBJ1-1, with D perhaps TRBD1 (6 bases). Looked up from germline, CDR1 is SGHRS and CDR2 is YFSETQ. With 0 bases removed from V and 10 bases from J, the gap between germline ends came to 10 bases. The CDR3 consists of 12 residues.

This CDR3 reads CSVEDRATGGNEQFF. CDR3 nucleotides: TGCAGCGTTGAAGATCGGGCTACAGGAGGCAATGAGCAGTTCTTC. The rearrangement uses TRBV29-1 and TRBJ2-1, with D perhaps being TRBD1 or TRBD2 (5 bases each). The CDR3 covers 15 residues. The V end was cut by 0 bases, the J end by 6 bases, with 15 bases between. Germline CDR1 reads SQVTM; CDR2 reads ANQGSEA.

The CDR3 DNA follows: TGTGCCACCAGGGGTTGGACCGGGGAGCTGTTTTTT. It codes for CATRGWTGELFF. The chain couples TRBV24-1 to TRBJ2-2; no reliable D call. The CDR3 is made up of 12 amino acids. Trimming took off 7 bases at V and 5 bases at J, with 7 bases between the two ends. CDR1 KGHDR and CDR2 SFDVKD come from the germline V gene.

V is TRBV11-2 and J is TRBJ2-6; D is undetermined. CDR1 and CDR2 from the germline V gene are SGHAT and FQNNGV. The CDR3 runs to 15 residues. Trimming cost V 5 bases and J 0 bases, with 8 bases left between them. In DNA form, the CDR3 reads TGTGCCAGCAGCCGCCAGAGCTCTGGGGCCAACGTCCTGACTTTC. It codes for CASSRQSSGANVLTF.

This chain links TRBV7-8 with TRBJ2-3; D is possibly TRBD1 or TRBD2 (6 bases each). This CDR3 comprises 17 residues. Per germline, CDR1 SGHVS and CDR2 FQNEAQ. V lost 1 base and J 1 base, leaving 15 bases between the germline ends. The CDR3 sequence is CASSLGFGGRGTDTQYF. The DNA for the CDR3 is TGTGCCAGCAGCTTAGGGTTCGGGGGCAGGGGCACAGATACGCAGTATTTT.

This chain connects TRBV5-1 to TRBJ1-2; maybe TRBD1 (6 bases). This CDR3 spans 13 amino acids. CDR1 is SGHRS and CDR2 is YFSETQ in the germline V gene. V shed 2 bases and J shed 5 bases, with 10 bases lying between them. CDR3 amino acids: CASSFAQGYGYTF. The CDR3 DNA sequence: TGCGCCAGCAGCTTCGCACAGGGATATGGCTACACCTTC.

The CDR3 nucleotides are TGTGCCAGCAGCCGCGGGACAGGGTTTGTTGTGCGGGAAAAACTGTTTTTT. Translating it yields CASSRGTGFVVREKLFF. The rearrangement uses TRBV5-6 and TRBJ1-4; 9 bases agree with TRBD1. V trimming: 4 bases; J trimming: 8 bases; junction bases outside the gene matches: 15. The CDR3 consists of 17 residues. Germline V gene data show CDR1 as SGHDT and CDR2 as YYEEEE. Full variable domain (outside the CDR3, taken from reference TRBV5-6 and TRBJ1-4): DAGVTQSPTHLIKTRGQQVTLRCSPKSGHDTVSWYQQALGQGPQFIFQYYEEEERQRGNFPDRFSGHQFPNYSSELNVNALLLGDSALYLCASSRGTGFVVREKLFFGSGTQLSVL.